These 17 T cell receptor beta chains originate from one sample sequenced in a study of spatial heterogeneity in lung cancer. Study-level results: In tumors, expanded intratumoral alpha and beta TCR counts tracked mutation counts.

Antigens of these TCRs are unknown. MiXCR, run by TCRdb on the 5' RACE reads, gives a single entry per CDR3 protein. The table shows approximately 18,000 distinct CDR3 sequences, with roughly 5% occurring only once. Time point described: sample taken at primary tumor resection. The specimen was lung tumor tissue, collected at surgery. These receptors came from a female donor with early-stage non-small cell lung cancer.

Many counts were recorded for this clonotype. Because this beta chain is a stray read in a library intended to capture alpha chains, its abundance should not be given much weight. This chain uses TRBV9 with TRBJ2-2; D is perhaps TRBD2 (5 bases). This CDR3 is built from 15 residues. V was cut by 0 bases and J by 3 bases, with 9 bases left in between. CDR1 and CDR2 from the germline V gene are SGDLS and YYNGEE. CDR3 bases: TGTGCCAGCAGCGTAGGAGGGTCGTACACCGGGGAGCTGTTTTTT. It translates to CASSVGGSYTGELFF.

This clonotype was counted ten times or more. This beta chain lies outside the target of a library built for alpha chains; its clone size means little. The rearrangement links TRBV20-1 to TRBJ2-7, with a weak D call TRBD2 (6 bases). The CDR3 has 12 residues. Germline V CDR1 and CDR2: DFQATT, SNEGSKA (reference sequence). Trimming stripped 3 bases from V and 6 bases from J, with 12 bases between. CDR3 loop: CSASSGAGEQYF. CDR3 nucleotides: TGCAGTGCTAGTTCGGGAGCGGGCGAGCAGTACTTC.

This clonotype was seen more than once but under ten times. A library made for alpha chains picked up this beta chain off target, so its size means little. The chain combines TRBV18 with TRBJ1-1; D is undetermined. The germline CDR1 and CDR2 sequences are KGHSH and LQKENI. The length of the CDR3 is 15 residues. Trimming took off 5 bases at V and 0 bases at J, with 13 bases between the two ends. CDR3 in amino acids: CASSSAGSMNTEAFF. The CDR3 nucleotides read TGTGCCAGCTCATCAGCCGGGAGTATGAACACTGAAGCTTTCTTT.

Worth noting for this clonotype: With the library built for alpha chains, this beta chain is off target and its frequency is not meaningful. The CDR3: CASSVNRGREETQYF. CDR3 DNA sequence: TGTGCCAGTAGTGTAAACAGGGGACGGGAGGAGACCCAGTACTTC. The V and J genes are TRBV19 and TRBJ2-5, with TRBD1 as a possible D gene (7 bases). With 5 bases removed from V and 5 bases from J, the gap between germline ends came to 18 bases. Germline CDR1 and CDR2: LNHDA and SQIVND (reference sequence). The CDR3 sequence is 15 residues long.

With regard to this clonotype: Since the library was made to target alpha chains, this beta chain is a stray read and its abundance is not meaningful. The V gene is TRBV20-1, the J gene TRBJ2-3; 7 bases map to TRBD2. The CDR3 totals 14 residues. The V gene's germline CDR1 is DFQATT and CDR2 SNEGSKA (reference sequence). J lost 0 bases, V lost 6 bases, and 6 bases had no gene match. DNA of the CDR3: TGCAGTGCAACGGGGGGAACTAGCACAGATACGCAGTATTTT. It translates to CSATGGTSTDTQYF.

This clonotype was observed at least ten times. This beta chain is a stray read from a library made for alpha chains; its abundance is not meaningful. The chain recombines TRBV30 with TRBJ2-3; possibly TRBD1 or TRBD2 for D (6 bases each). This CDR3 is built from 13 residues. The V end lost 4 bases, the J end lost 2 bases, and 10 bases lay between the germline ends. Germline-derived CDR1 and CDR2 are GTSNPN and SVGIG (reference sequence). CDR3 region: CAWTRGLTDTQYF. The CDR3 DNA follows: TGTGCCTGGACCAGGGGACTCACAGATACGCAGTATTTT.

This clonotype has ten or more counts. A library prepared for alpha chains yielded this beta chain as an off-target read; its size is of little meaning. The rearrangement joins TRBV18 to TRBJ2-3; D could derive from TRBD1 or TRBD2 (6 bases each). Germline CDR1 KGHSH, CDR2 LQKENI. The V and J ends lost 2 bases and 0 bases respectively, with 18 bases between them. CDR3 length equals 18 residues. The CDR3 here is CASSPTSPGALSTDTQYF. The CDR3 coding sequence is TGTGCCAGCTCACCAACATCCCCGGGGGCGCTTAGCACAGATACGCAGTATTTT.

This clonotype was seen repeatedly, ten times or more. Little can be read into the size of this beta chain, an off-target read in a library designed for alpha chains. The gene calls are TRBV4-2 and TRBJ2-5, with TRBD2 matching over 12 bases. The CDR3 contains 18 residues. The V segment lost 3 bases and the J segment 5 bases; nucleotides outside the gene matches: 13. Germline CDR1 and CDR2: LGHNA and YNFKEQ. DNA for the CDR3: TGTGCCAGCAGCCAGGAACTAGCGGGAGGTATCCGGGGGGAGACCCAGTACTTC. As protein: CASSQELAGGIRGETQYF.

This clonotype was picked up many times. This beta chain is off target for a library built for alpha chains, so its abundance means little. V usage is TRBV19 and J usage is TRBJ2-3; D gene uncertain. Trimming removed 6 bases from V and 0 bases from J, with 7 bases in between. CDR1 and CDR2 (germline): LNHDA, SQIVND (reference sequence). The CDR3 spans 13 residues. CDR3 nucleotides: TGTGCCAGTAGCTGGCAGAGCACAGATACGCAGTATTTT. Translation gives CASSWQSTDTQYF.

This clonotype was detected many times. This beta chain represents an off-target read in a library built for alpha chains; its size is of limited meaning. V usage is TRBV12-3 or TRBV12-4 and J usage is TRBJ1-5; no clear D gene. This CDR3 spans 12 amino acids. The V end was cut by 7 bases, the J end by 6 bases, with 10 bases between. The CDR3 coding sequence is TGTGCCAGCACCCTTCCCCCTCAGCCCCAGCATTTT. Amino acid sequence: CASTLPPQPQHF.

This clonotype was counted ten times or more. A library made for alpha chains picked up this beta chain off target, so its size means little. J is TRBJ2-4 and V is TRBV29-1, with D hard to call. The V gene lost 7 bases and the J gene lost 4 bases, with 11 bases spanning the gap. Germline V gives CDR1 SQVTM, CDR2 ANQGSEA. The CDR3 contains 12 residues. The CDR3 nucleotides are TGCAGCGGTGGGGATGTGAAAAACATTCAGTACTTC. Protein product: CSGGDVKNIQYF.

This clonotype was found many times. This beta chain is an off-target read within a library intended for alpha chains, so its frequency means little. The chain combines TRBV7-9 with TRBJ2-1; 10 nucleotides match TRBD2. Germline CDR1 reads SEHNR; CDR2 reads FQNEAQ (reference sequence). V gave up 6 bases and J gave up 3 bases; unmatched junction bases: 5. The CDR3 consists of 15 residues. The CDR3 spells CASRKGLAHYNEQFF. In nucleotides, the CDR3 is TGTGCCAGCAGGAAGGGACTAGCGCACTACAATGAGCAGTTCTTC.

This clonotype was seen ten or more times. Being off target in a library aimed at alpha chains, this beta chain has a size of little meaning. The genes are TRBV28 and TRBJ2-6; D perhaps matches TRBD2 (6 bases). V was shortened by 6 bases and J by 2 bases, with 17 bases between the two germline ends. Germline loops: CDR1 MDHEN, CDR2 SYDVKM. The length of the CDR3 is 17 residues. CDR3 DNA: TGTGCCAGCAGCCTCCCAGGGACTGCTCCTGGGGCCAACGTCCTGACTTTC. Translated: CASSLPGTAPGANVLTF. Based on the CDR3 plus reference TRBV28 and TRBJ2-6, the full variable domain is DVKVTQSSRYLVKRTGEKVFLECVQDMDHENMFWYRQDPGLGLRLIYFSYDVKMKEKGDIPEGYSVSREKKERFSLILESASTNQTSMYLCASSLPGTAPGANVLTFGAGSRLTVL.

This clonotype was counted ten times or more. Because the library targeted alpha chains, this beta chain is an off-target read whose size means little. Here the CDR3 reads CASSSTQGYGYTF. DNA for the CDR3: TGTGCCAGCAGCTCCACCCAGGGCTATGGCTACACCTTC. The rearrangement uses TRBV11-3 and TRBJ1-2, with D perhaps matching TRBD1 (5 bases). This CDR3 has 13 residues. The V gene's germline CDR1 is SGHNT and CDR2 YENEEA. V was clipped by 4 bases and J by 4 bases, with 10 bases between them.

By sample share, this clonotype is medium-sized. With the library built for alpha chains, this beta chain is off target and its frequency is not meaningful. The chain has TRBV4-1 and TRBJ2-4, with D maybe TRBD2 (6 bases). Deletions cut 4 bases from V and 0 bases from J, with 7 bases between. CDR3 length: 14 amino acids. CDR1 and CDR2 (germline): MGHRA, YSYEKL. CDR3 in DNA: TGCGCCAGCAGCCCGGGACTAGCCAAAAACATTCAGTACTTC. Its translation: CASSPGLAKNIQYF.

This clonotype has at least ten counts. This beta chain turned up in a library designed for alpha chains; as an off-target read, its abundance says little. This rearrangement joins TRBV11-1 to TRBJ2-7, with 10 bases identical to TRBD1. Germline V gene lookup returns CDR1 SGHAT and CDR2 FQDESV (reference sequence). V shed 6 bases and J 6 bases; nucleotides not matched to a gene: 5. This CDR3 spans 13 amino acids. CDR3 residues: CASSLDRGSEQYF. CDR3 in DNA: TGTGCCAGCAGTTTGGACAGGGGGAGCGAGCAGTACTTC.

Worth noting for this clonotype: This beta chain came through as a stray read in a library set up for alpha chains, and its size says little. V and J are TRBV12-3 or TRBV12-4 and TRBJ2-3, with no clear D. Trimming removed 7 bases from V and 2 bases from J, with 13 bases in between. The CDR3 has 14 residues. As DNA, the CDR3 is TGTGCCAGCAAAACTGACCTAAACACAGATACGCAGTATTTT. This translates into CASKTDLNTDTQYF.